This TCR beta chain was captured by sequencing in a study of shared clonotypes between healthy human individuals. Notes on the study in general: Across subsets, estimated richness was generally greater for naive than for memory populations. The represented genetic and exposure-history diversity was limited by the small number of donors.

In the case of this clone: The antigen is not known.

V shed 2 bases and J shed 2 bases, with 13 bases lying between them. This CDR3 region has 15 residues. Looked up from germline, CDR1 is KGHSH and CDR2 is LQKENI. The test was conducted at deep level. Source study methods: ImmunoSEQ output lacked quality scores and full-length reads, limiting matched filtering. Produced via immunoSEQ multiplex PCR; TCRdb's table is partial and in-frame only. The V and J calls and clone size were taken over from that table, and D and trimming were inferred from the DNA. The table includes roughly 1.4 million clones, just under 99% detected once. The sample taken for sequencing was naive CD4+ T cells sorted from blood. The subset was: CD45RA+ positively selected. The genes are TRBV18 and TRBJ2-7; TRBD1 or TRBD2 may be the D gene (6 bases each). The source of this sequence is a man younger than 45 in good health. This chain's CDR3 is CASSPVGGETYEQYF. The DNA of the CDR3 is TGTGCCAGCTCACCAGTCGGGGGCGAGACCTACGAGCAGTACTTC.